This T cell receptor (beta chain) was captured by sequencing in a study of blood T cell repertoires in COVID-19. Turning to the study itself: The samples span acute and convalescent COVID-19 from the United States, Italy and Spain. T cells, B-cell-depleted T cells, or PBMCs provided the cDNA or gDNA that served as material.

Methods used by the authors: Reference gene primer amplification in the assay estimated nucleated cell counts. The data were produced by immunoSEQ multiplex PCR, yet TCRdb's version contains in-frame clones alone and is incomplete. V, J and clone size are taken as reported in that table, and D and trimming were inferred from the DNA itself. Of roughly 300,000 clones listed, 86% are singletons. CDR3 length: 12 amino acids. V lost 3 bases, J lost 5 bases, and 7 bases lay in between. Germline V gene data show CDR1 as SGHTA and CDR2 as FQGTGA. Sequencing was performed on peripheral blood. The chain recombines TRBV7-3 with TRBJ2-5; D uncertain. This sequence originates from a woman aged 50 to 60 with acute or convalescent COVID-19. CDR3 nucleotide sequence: TGTGCCAGCAGCTTGGCTGGTGAGACCCAGTACTTC. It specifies CASSLAGETQYF.